This record covers a single T cell receptor beta chain. Its target is not known. Assay used: immunoSEQ multiplex PCR; TCRdb lists only in-frame clones, some missing. Of tens of thousands of clones listed, about nine tenths are singletons. There are 15 residues in the CDR3. V was shortened by 6 bases and J by 6 bases, with 21 bases between the two germline ends. Germline CDR1 WSHSY, CDR2 SAAADI. These data are taken from a study of OX40 agonist ivuxolimab in advanced cancers. Study in general: Hepatocellular carcinoma, melanoma, renal cell or head and neck cancer occurred in dose-escalation patients. At approximately 83% male, the cohort had a mean age of around 56 years, ranging from roughly 20 to 85. Study-level points and caveats: More expanded clones were found, on average, in CD8+ than in CD4+ T cells. Partial responders at 0.1-3.0 mg/kg showed near-lowest clonal expansion.

This sequence joins TRBV10-2 and TRBJ2-7, with a possible D match to TRBD2 (6 bases). The specimen was CD4+ or CD8+ T cells sorted from blood, collected in a trial of the OX40 agonist ivuxolimab. The clonotype was recovered from an adult with an advanced solid tumor such as melanoma, head and neck, liver or kidney cancer. The CDR3 nucleotides read TGCGCCAGCAGCCTGGGTCTATCGGGGGTACGCGAGCAGTACTTC. This gives the protein CASSLGLSGVREQYF.